Presented here are 32 T cell receptor beta chains from one specimen sequenced in a study of T cell repertoires in cytomegalovirus infection. Their antigens are not known. TCRdb reprocessed the reads via MiXCR and lists one record per CDR3 protein. The table shows 110,000 to 150,000 distinct CDR3 sequences, with over 30% occurring only once. Sample: CD8+ T cells from cultured PBMCs, taken from culture after CMV antigen stimulation. Receptors were obtained from a human donor in good health (CMV status not recorded). Some clones in this sample may be carry-over from other donors' samples.

Of note for this clonotype: A much larger clone lies a single base off, so this may be a read error. The chain joins TRBV27 to TRBJ2-1; D not certain. V lost 3 bases and J 2 bases, leaving 5 bases between the germline ends. This CDR3 contains 13 residues. Per the germline V gene, CDR1 is MNHEY and CDR2 is SMNVEV (reference sequence). The CDR3 DNA sequence: TGTGCCAGCAGTTTGTACCCCTACAATGAGCAGTTCTTC. It encodes CASSLYPYNEQFF.

The chain uses TRBV27 and TRBJ1-1; tentatively, D is TRBD1 (6 bases). Germline assignment: CDR1 MNHEY and CDR2 SMNVEV (reference sequence). The length of the CDR3 is 14 residues. Trimming stripped 6 bases from V and 1 base from J, with 12 bases between. CDR3 region: CASSEQGWNTEAFF. CDR3 coding DNA: TGTGCCAGCAGCGAACAGGGATGGAACACTGAAGCTTTCTTT.

This clonotype has at least ten counts. The rearrangement links TRBV7-7 to TRBJ2-5, with no clear D. The CDR3 sequence is 13 residues long. V dropped 1 base and J dropped 2 bases, with 5 bases sitting between them. The germline V gene encodes CDR1 SSHAT and CDR2 FNYEAQ (reference sequence). The CDR3 protein is CASSLVEQETQYF. The CDR3 bases are TGTGCCAGCAGCTTAGTGGAACAAGAGACCCAGTACTTC.

The sample holds many counts of this clonotype. The J gene is TRBJ2-1, the V gene TRBV7-8, with 8 bases matching TRBD2. CDR1 SGHVS and CDR2 FQNEAQ come from the germline V gene. This CDR3 has 14 amino acids. V shed 5 bases and J 8 bases; nucleotides not matched to a gene: 8. The CDR3: CASSPTTSAHEQFF. CDR3 in DNA: TGTGCCAGCAGCCCGACGACTAGCGCACATGAGCAGTTCTTC.

This clonotype was picked up a small number of times. The chain has TRBV11-2 and TRBJ2-1; no reliable D call. V shed 4 bases and J shed 0 bases, with 16 bases lying between them. The CDR3 runs 17 residues. CDR1 SGHAT and CDR2 FQNNGV come from the germline V gene. CDR3 protein: CASSSIGRDSSYNEQFF. CDR3 DNA sequence: TGTGCCAGCAGCTCGATAGGTAGGGATAGCTCCTACAATGAGCAGTTCTTC.

The table lists this clonotype with many counts. The chain carries TRBV12-3 or TRBV12-4 and TRBJ1-2; no clear D gene. Trimming shortened V by 6 bases and J by 4 bases, and 9 bases separated the two germline ends. CDR3 length: 12 amino acids. The CDR3 nucleotides read TGTGCCAGCAGCGCATCCCTCTATGGCTACACCTTC. Its translation: CASSASLYGYTF.

This clonotype was detected a few times. The rearrangement links TRBV7-6 to TRBJ2-3; the match to TRBD2 covers 8 bases. The germline V gene encodes CDR1 SGHVS and CDR2 FNYEAQ. V shed 5 bases, J shed 2 bases, and the junction held 6 bases outside the gene matches. The CDR3 is made up of 15 amino acids. The CDR3 here is CASSISGTYTDTQYF. In DNA, the CDR3 is TGTGCCAGCAGCATTAGCGGGACCTACACAGATACGCAGTATTTT.

V usage is TRBV29-1 and J usage is TRBJ1-6; D not resolved. Germline CDR1 and CDR2: SQVTM and ANQGSEA. The V end lost 4 bases, the J end lost 9 bases, and 13 bases lay between the germline ends. CDR3 length: 13 amino acids. The CDR3 nucleotides read TGCAGCGTTGGTAGTGGGGATGGTTCACCCCTCCACTTT. Translated, it gives CSVGSGDGSPLHF.

V and J are TRBV11-2 and TRBJ1-2; tentatively, D is TRBD1 (6 bases). Trimming removed 1 base at V and 4 bases at J, with 16 bases between. Germline CDR1 is SGHAT and CDR2 is FQNNGV. The CDR3 totals 16 residues. The chain's CDR3 is CASSLAPDSLFYGYTF. The CDR3 DNA follows: TGTGCCAGCAGCTTAGCCCCGGACAGTCTCTTCTATGGCTACACCTTC.

A note on this clonotype: This sequence may be a read error, since a much larger clone differs from it by one base. Because the CDR3 is missing its conserved closing phenylalanine or tryptophan, this is likely a read error. V gene TRBV7-9 combines with J gene TRBJ1-1, with 8 bases matching TRBD1. CDR1 and CDR2 from the germline V gene are SEHNR and FQNEAQ (reference sequence). The CDR3 runs to 13 residues. With V trimmed by 5 bases and J by 5 bases, 4 bases remained unmatched. The CDR3, as DNA: TGTGCCAGCAGCCCCACAGGGGGAACTGAAGCTTTCTCT. It encodes CASSPTGGTEAFS.

This chain joins TRBV4-1 and TRBJ1-2, with D unclear. Trimming cost V 0 bases and J 4 bases, with 9 bases left between them. The CDR3 runs to 14 residues. Germline V lookup: CDR1 MGHRA, CDR2 YSYEKL. CDR3 nucleotide sequence: TGCGCCAGCAGCCAAGATCTAAACACCTATGGCTACACCTTC. Its protein product is CASSQDLNTYGYTF.

This clonotype was detected many times. The rearrangement links TRBV30 to TRBJ1-2; D may be TRBD1 (6 bases). The germline V gene encodes CDR1 GTSNPN and CDR2 SVGIG (reference sequence). With 0 bases removed from V and 4 bases from J, the gap between germline ends came to 18 bases. There are 16 residues in the CDR3. This CDR3 reads CAWSVESGTPIYGYTF. In DNA form, the CDR3 reads TGTGCCTGGAGTGTAGAATCCGGGACACCTATCTATGGCTACACCTTC.

The chain joins TRBV11-2 to TRBJ2-1; D not resolved. From germline, CDR1 is SGHAT and CDR2 FQNNGV. The germline V and J ends were trimmed by 5 bases and 5 bases, with 19 bases remaining between them. The CDR3 contains 16 residues. The CDR3 spells CASSIISGMVNNEQFF. CDR3 sequence (DNA): TGTGCCAGCAGCATTATCAGTGGAATGGTAAACAATGAGCAGTTCTTC.

This clonotype has only a few counts. This chain connects TRBV9 to TRBJ1-2; 7 bases match TRBD1. Germline trimming cut 4 bases from V and 3 bases from J; bases unmatched to any gene: 3. This CDR3 has 13 amino acids. Germline V gene lookup returns CDR1 SGDLS and CDR2 YYNGEE. The DNA of the CDR3 is TGTGCCAGCAGCACGACAGGGCACTATGGCTACACCTTC. Its translation: CASSTTGHYGYTF.

This clonotype has a handful of counts. The V gene is TRBV7-8, the J gene TRBJ1-1, with TRBD1 as a possible D gene (6 bases). With 5 bases removed from V and 6 bases from J, the gap between germline ends came to 22 bases. Per germline, CDR1 SGHVS and CDR2 FQNEAQ. The CDR3 is made up of 16 amino acids. CDR3 coding DNA: TGTGCCAGCAGCAATGAGGAGGTGGGGGCGGATGCTGAAGCTTTCTTT. Its protein product is CASSNEEVGADAEAFF.

The rearrangement joins TRBV14 to TRBJ2-1; D possibly matches TRBD1 or TRBD2 (6 bases each). This CDR3 comprises 15 residues. Trimming took off 0 bases at V and 3 bases at J, with 9 bases between the two ends. Per germline, CDR1 SGHDN and CDR2 FVKESK. The CDR3, as DNA: TGTGCCAGCAGCCAAGAGGGGGGCATCTACAATGAGCAGTTCTTC. Translating gives CASSQEGGIYNEQFF.

This clonotype was recorded a few times. The gene calls are TRBV7-2 and TRBJ2-2; 7 bases are a match to TRBD1. V was clipped by 1 base and J by 4 bases; unmatched bases: 3. The CDR3 totals 15 residues. Per germline, CDR1 SGHTA and CDR2 FQGNSA. CDR3 amino acids: CASSLGTGATGELFF. The CDR3 DNA reads as TGTGCCAGCAGCTTAGGTACAGGGGCCACCGGGGAGCTGTTTTTT.

This sequence joins TRBV2 and TRBJ2-3; 9 positions match TRBD1. Germline CDR1 is SNHLY and CDR2 is FYNNEI. This CDR3 spans 14 amino acids. The trim removed 9 bases at V and 6 bases at J, leaving 10 bases unmatched. CDR3 sequence: CARRAGQGRDTQYF. In DNA form, the CDR3 reads TGTGCCAGAAGAGCGGGACAGGGAAGGGATACGCAGTATTTT.

The chain combines TRBV20-1 with TRBJ1-5; no clear D. From germline, CDR1 is DFQATT and CDR2 SNEGSKA (reference sequence). V shed 6 bases and J shed 4 bases, with 10 bases lying between them. CDR3 size: 12 residues. CDR3: CSAPVGNQPQHF. The CDR3 coding sequence is TGCAGTGCCCCAGTAGGGAATCAGCCCCAGCATTTT.

The chain links TRBV7-9 to TRBJ2-2, with 8 bases lining up with TRBD2. The CDR3 has 16 amino acids. V shed 7 bases, J shed 2 bases, and the junction held 9 bases outside the gene matches. Germline V gene sequence: CDR1 SEHNR, CDR2 FQNEAQ (reference sequence). The chain's CDR3 is CASNPLRGGNTGELFF. CDR3 DNA: TGTGCCAGCAACCCCCTTCGGGGGGGCAACACCGGGGAGCTGTTTTTT.

The V call is TRBV6-1, the J call TRBJ1-5; 8 bases align to TRBD1. The trim removed 4 bases at V and 5 bases at J, leaving 4 bases unmatched. The CDR3 has 14 amino acids. Germline lookup yields CDR1 MNHNS and CDR2 SASEGT. CDR3 sequence: CASSADRGYQPQHF. The CDR3, as DNA: TGTGCCAGCAGTGCCGACAGGGGCTATCAGCCCCAGCATTTT.

This clonotype was observed a handful of times. The V gene is TRBV20-1, the J gene TRBJ1-5; a weak D match, TRBD1 (6 bases). This CDR3 is built from 15 residues. The germline gives CDR1 DFQATT, CDR2 SNEGSKA (reference sequence). V shed 2 bases and J shed 0 bases, with 11 bases lying between them. DNA of the CDR3: TGCAGTGCTAGAAAGACAGGATATAGCAATCAGCCCCAGCATTTT. It is translated as CSARKTGYSNQPQHF.

This clonotype has only a few counts. The V gene is TRBV29-1, the J gene TRBJ2-5; no definite D call. Between the trimmed V and J ends, which lost 6 bases and 4 bases, there was a span of 9 bases. The CDR3 totals 11 residues. Germline V CDR1 and CDR2: SQVTM, ANQGSEA. In DNA, the CDR3 is TGCAGCGTCCCCAGTCGAGAGACCCAGTACTTC. It translates to CSVPSRETQYF.

This clonotype was detected ten times or more. The V and J genes are TRBV20-1 and TRBJ2-7, with TRBD2 matching 11 bases. Per germline, CDR1 DFQATT and CDR2 SNEGSKA (reference sequence). Trimming removed 5 bases from V and 4 bases from J; junction bases left unmatched: 7. The CDR3 totals 14 residues. In nucleotides, the CDR3 is TGCAGTGCTGGGCCGGGACTAGCGGCGTACGAGCAGTACTTC. Its protein product is CSAGPGLAAYEQYF.

The gene calls are TRBV10-3 and TRBJ2-2; D is perhaps TRBD1 or TRBD2 (5 bases each). The CDR3 consists of 14 residues. V gave up 7 bases and J gave up 6 bases, with 15 bases separating them. Germline-derived CDR1 and CDR2 are ENHRY and SYGVKD. DNA for the CDR3: TGTGCCATCATGGGACCAGAGTTTCCCGGGGAGCTGTTTTTT. This encodes CAIMGPEFPGELFF.

V is TRBV6-6 and J is TRBJ2-7; the match to TRBD2 covers 7 bases. This CDR3 is 16 amino acids long. Germline trimming cut 6 bases from V and 0 bases from J; bases unmatched to any gene: 11. The germline gives CDR1 MNHNY, CDR2 SVGAGI (reference sequence). CDR3 sequence (DNA): TGTGCCAGCAGACGGGGAGGGGAGAGGACCTCCTACGAGCAGTACTTC. Translating it yields CASRRGGERTSYEQYF.

This clonotype has more than one count but fewer than ten. The chain has TRBV27 and TRBJ2-7; D gene ambiguous. Trimming removed 5 bases at V and 1 base at J, with 15 bases between. Germline CDR1 reads MNHEY; CDR2 reads SMNVEV (reference sequence). The length of the CDR3 is 15 residues. The CDR3 DNA reads TGTGCCAGCAGTCAACCCCTCACAGCTTCCTACGAGCAGTACTTC. Residues: CASSQPLTASYEQYF.

This chain joins TRBV27 and TRBJ2-7; tentative D call: TRBD1 (5 bases). Germline CDR1 is MNHEY and CDR2 is SMNVEV (reference sequence). V was trimmed by 7 bases and J by 3 bases, leaving 13 bases between them. The CDR3 spans 13 residues. The CDR3 sequence: CASKRIGDYEQYF. In DNA form, the CDR3 reads TGTGCCAGCAAGAGGATAGGGGACTACGAGCAGTACTTC.

This clonotype was seen a single time. CDR3 in DNA: TGTGCCAGCAGTGAAGGGTTCGCAGGGGGGGCTGAAGCTTTCTTT. It translates to CASSEGFAGGAEAFF. V gene TRBV2 combines with J gene TRBJ1-1; 7 bases match TRBD1. This CDR3 is built from 15 residues. CDR1 is SNHLY, CDR2 FYNNEI, per germline. V dropped 1 base and J dropped 6; count of bases not matched to a gene: 8.

On this clonotype itself: A junction end diverges from the germline sequence, so it may reflect a read error. The V and J genes are TRBV7-6 and TRBJ1-1, with 7 bases fitting TRBD1. The CDR3 consists of 16 residues. Germline-derived CDR1 and CDR2 are SGHVS and FNYEAQ. The CDR3 nucleotides are TGTGCCAGCAGCCCTAAAACCGGGACAGTGAACACTGAAGTTTTCTTT. Residues: CASSPKTGTVNTEVFF.

This clonotype was seen only a few times. This chain joins TRBV7-6 and TRBJ2-3; D gene ambiguous. Germline assignment: CDR1 SGHVS and CDR2 FNYEAQ. The CDR3 has 15 residues. Trimming shortened V by 1 base and J by 0 bases, and 8 bases separated the two germline ends. The CDR3 spells CASSLDTASTDTQYF. For the CDR3, the DNA is TGTGCCAGCAGCTTAGATACAGCTAGCACAGATACGCAGTATTTT. Based on the CDR3 plus reference TRBV7-6 and TRBJ2-3, the full variable domain is GAGVSQSPRYKVTKRGQDVALRCDPISGHVSLYWYRQALGQGPEFLTYFNYEAQQDKSGLPNDRFSAERPEGSISTLTIQRTEQRDSAMYRCASSLDTASTDTQYFGPGTRLTVL.

Worth noting for this clonotype: One junction end does not reproduce the germline sequence, and a read error may be involved. This rearrangement joins TRBV11-2 to TRBJ2-1; TRBD2 might be the D (5 bases). Germline-derived CDR1 and CDR2 are SGHAT and FQNNGV. CDR3 length: 12 amino acids. For the CDR3, the DNA is TGTGCCAGCAACTTATCGGGGAATGAGCAGTTCTTC. As protein: CASNLSGNEQFF. The full variable domain, in which reference TRBV11-2 and TRBJ2-1 provide the parts outside the CDR3, is EAGVAQSPRYKIIEKRQSVAFWCNPISGHATLYWYQQILGQGPKLLIQFQNNGVVDDSQLPKDRFSAERLKGVDSTLKIQPAKLEDSAVYLCASNLSGNEQFFGPGTRLTVL.